The 21 T cell receptor beta chains given below trace back to one sample, sequenced in a study of blood T cell repertoires in COVID-19 (dated by TCRdb to between 2020 and 2021). The library came from the immunoSEQ multiplex PCR assay. What TCRdb holds here is the immuneACCESS table cut down to in-frame rearrangements. Part of the clones is not present; checked against another copy, under half of the missing clones reflect an unresolved V gene, and the others are unexplained. Recorded for this sample are roughly 300,000 clones; under 90% of them occurred a single time. In total, the top ten clones hold 8% to 13% of the sample. The sample comprised PBMCs or T cells enriched from blood (not recorded which). Receptors originate from a woman aged 18-29 years who had recovered from COVID-19.

This chain links TRBV9 with TRBJ2-3, with 9 bases matching TRBD2. There are 16 residues in the CDR3. V lost 0 bases to trimming and J lost 1 base; unmatched junction nucleotides: 3. Germline lookup yields CDR1 SGDLS and CDR2 YYNGEE. CDR3 DNA: TGTGCCAGCAGCGTAGTTAGCGGGGGTCGCACAGATACGCAGTATTTT. Translating it yields CASSVVSGGRTDTQYF.

A single count supports this clone. V and J are TRBV11-2 and TRBJ2-3; D perhaps matches TRBD1 (5 bases). With 2 bases removed from V and 7 bases from J, the gap between germline ends came to 16 bases. The CDR3 length is 15 residues. Germline lookup yields CDR1 SGHAT and CDR2 FQNNGV. The CDR3 region has the DNA TGTGCCAGCAGCTTACTTTGGCAGGGCCTTAATACGCAGTATTTT. Amino acids: CASSLLWQGLNTQYF.

The chain carries TRBV6-5 and TRBJ1-2; no reliable D call. V was clipped by 0 bases and J by 7 bases, with 18 bases between them. Germline values: CDR1 MNHEY, CDR2 SVGAGI. This CDR3 contains 16 residues. The CDR3 nucleotides read TGTGCCAGCAGTTACTCGAGTAACGTCGGTCAAGTTGGCTACACCTTC. Its translation: CASSYSSNVGQVGYTF.

The chain recombines TRBV28 with TRBJ2-6; tentatively, D is TRBD1 (5 bases). CDR3 length equals 16 residues. The ends were cut back, 5 bases at V and 0 bases at J, with 11 bases in the middle. The germline V gene encodes CDR1 MDHEN and CDR2 SYDVKM. In DNA, the CDR3 is TGTGCCAGCAGTCGACAGTTAACCTCTGGGGCCAACGTCCTGACTTTC. It is translated as CASSRQLTSGANVLTF.

The chain links TRBV6-4 to TRBJ2-5; the match to TRBD2 covers 10 bases. CDR1 and CDR2 from the germline V gene are MRHNA and SNTAGT. Germline trimming cut 1 base from V and 5 bases from J; bases unmatched to any gene: 1. The CDR3 loop spans 14 amino acids. CDR3 in amino acids: CASSDLGLAETQYF. CDR3 DNA sequence: TGTGCCAGCAGTGACTTGGGACTAGCGGAGACCCAGTACTTC.

The table lists this clone with a count of one. The genes are TRBV11-2 and TRBJ1-1, with a weak D call TRBD1 (5 bases). The CDR3 runs 15 residues. CDR1 is SGHAT and CDR2 is FQNNGV in the germline V gene. V gave up 5 bases and J gave up 3 bases, with 16 bases separating them. The CDR3 loop is CASSPGRAGYTEAFF. The DNA of the CDR3 is TGTGCCAGCAGCCCAGGCAGGGCAGGCTACACTGAAGCTTTCTTT.

This clone appeared once. This may be a read error, as it is one base from a much larger clone. V and J are TRBV28 and TRBJ1-2; 7 bases line up with TRBD1. CDR1 and CDR2 (germline): MDHEN, SYDVKM. The CDR3 is 12 residues long. Unmatched junction bases numbered 0, after V lost 6 bases and J lost 2 bases. The CDR3 is CASRTGNYGYTF. The CDR3 region has the DNA TGTGCCAGCAGGACAGGGAACTATGGCTACACCTTC.

The V call is TRBV10-3, the J call TRBJ1-1; weak D call: TRBD1 (5 bases). The V and J ends lost 0 bases and 1 base respectively, with 12 bases between them. The germline gives CDR1 ENHRY, CDR2 SYGVKD. CDR3 size: 16 residues. The CDR3 coding sequence is TGTGCCATCAGTGAGTCCGGAGGGGCGCCGAACACTGAAGCTTTCTTT. It is translated as CAISESGGAPNTEAFF.

The gene calls are TRBV3-1 (or the pseudogene TRBV3-2) and TRBJ1-6; no clear D gene. Germline V gene lookup returns CDR1 LGHDT and CDR2 YNNKEL (reference sequence). The germline V and J ends were trimmed by 5 bases and 6 bases, with 11 bases remaining between them. The length of the CDR3 is 14 residues. The CDR3 protein is CASSITAGNSPLHF. The CDR3 DNA reads as TGTGCCAGCAGCATTACCGCGGGTAATTCACCCCTCCACTTT.

This chain connects TRBV7-9 to TRBJ1-1; D not resolved. Between the trimmed V and J ends, which lost 4 bases and 5 bases, there was a span of 11 bases. CDR3 length equals 13 residues. Germline CDR1 is SEHNR and CDR2 is FQNEAQ (reference sequence). CDR3 loop: CASSSNAGTEAFF. The CDR3 DNA reads TGTGCCAGCAGCTCCAATGCCGGGACTGAAGCTTTCTTT.

This chain joins TRBV3-1 (or the pseudogene TRBV3-2) and TRBJ2-7; tentative D call: TRBD2 (5 bases). Deletions cut 4 bases from V and 12 bases from J, with 13 bases between. Germline values: CDR1 LGHDT, CDR2 YNNKEL (reference sequence). The CDR3 contains 11 residues. The CDR3 is CASSLAGNLYF. CDR3 sequence (DNA): TGTGCCAGCAGCCTGGCCGGGAATCTGTACTTC.

The V gene is TRBV15, the J gene TRBJ2-1; 7 nucleotides match TRBD2. Germline lookup yields CDR1 LNHNV and CDR2 YYDKDF (reference sequence). CDR3 length: 13 residues. V lost 2 bases and J lost 7; bases outside the gene matches: 2. The CDR3 spells CATSRSGGNEQFF. CDR3 DNA: TGTGCCACCAGCAGATCGGGGGGTAATGAGCAGTTCTTC.

The V gene is TRBV28, the J gene TRBJ2-5; TRBD1 is a possible D gene (6 bases). CDR3 length: 13 amino acids. The germline V and J ends were trimmed by 6 bases and 5 bases, with 13 bases remaining between them. Per germline, CDR1 MDHEN and CDR2 SYDVKM. CDR3 protein: CASRLRGTETQYF. In DNA, the CDR3 is TGTGCCAGCAGACTCAGGGGAACGGAGACCCAGTACTTC. Full variable domain (missing parts from reference TRBV28 and TRBJ2-5): DVKVTQSSRYLVKRTGEKVFLECVQDMDHENMFWYRQDPGLGLRLIYFSYDVKMKEKGDIPEGYSVSREKKERFSLILESASTNQTSMYLCASRLRGTETQYFGPGTRLLVL.

The chain couples TRBV25-1 to TRBJ1-6; D call uncertain. Germline V CDR1 and CDR2: MGHDK, SYGVNS. Trimming removed 4 bases from V and 7 bases from J, with 20 bases in between. The CDR3 consists of 17 residues. CDR3 nucleotide sequence: TGTGCCAGCAGTGCCCTTTCCGATTCTGGGGAGAATTCACCCCTCCACTTT. It encodes CASSALSDSGENSPLHF.

V and J are TRBV9 and TRBJ2-1; the D gene is possibly TRBD2 (6 bases). Trimming stripped 0 bases from V and 1 base from J, with 8 bases between. The CDR3 sequence is 15 residues long. Per germline, CDR1 SGDLS and CDR2 YYNGEE. CDR3 loop: CASSVGGASYNEQFF. The CDR3 DNA sequence: TGTGCCAGCAGCGTAGGCGGGGCGTCCTACAATGAGCAGTTCTTC.

The rearrangement uses TRBV11-1 and TRBJ2-7, with D possibly being TRBD2 (6 bases). Between the trimmed V and J ends, which lost 5 bases and 0 bases, there was a span of 14 bases. Germline CDR1 is SGHAT and CDR2 is FQDESV (reference sequence). The CDR3 extends over 15 amino acids. In DNA, the CDR3 is TGTGCCAGCAGCCTAGAACTTAGCGGCTCCTACGAGCAGTACTTC. It specifies CASSLELSGSYEQYF.

This clone occurred once. The chain links TRBV27 to TRBJ1-6; 8 nucleotides line up with TRBD1. V was clipped by 4 bases and J by 13 bases; unmatched bases: 12. Germline values: CDR1 MNHEY, CDR2 SMNVEV (reference sequence). The CDR3 runs to 15 residues. CDR3 residues: CASSSQGAGVYPLHF. In DNA form, the CDR3 reads TGTGCCAGCAGTTCTCAGGGGGCAGGAGTATATCCCCTCCACTTT.

The rearrangement joins TRBV27 to TRBJ1-2; 8 bases line up with TRBD1. J gave up 2 bases and V 4 bases, and 6 bases lay outside the gene matches. CDR3 length equals 15 residues. CDR1 is MNHEY, CDR2 SMNVEV, per germline (reference sequence). The DNA of the CDR3 is TGTGCCAGCAGTTACCACAGGGGGGTGAACTATGGCTACACCTTC. This gives the protein CASSYHRGVNYGYTF.

The chain is built from TRBV29-1 and TRBJ1-2; 7 positions match TRBD1. V was pared by 2 bases and J by 7 bases, with 4 bases of the junction left unmatched. This CDR3 spans 12 amino acids. The germline V gene has CDR1 SQVTM and CDR2 ANQGSEA. CDR3 DNA: TGCAGCGTTGAAAGAGGGGGCGGTGGCTACACCTTC. Translating it yields CSVERGGGGYTF.

J is TRBJ1-3 and V is TRBV9; no definite D call. V lost 1 base and J lost 1, with 15 bases in between. Germline lookup yields CDR1 SGDLS and CDR2 YYNGEE. The CDR3 has 17 amino acids. DNA of the CDR3: TGTGCCAGCAGCGTATTGGCCCTGTCAATGTCTGGAAACACCATATATTTT. It translates to CASSVLALSMSGNTIYF.

The chain is built from TRBV10-3 and TRBJ1-1; D is possibly TRBD1 (5 bases). Germline CDR1 is ENHRY and CDR2 is SYGVKD. Trimming removed 2 bases from V and 5 bases from J, with 12 bases in between. This CDR3 region has 14 residues. As DNA, the CDR3 is TGTGCCATCAGTGAGATGAAGGACACGACTGAAGCTTTCTTT. It yields the protein CAISEMKDTTEAFF.